This T cell receptor beta chain came from a study of blood T cell repertoires in COVID-19. Sequenced by immunoSEQ multiplex PCR; TCRdb stores in-frame clones only, minus some. The sample shows under 300,000 clones, roughly 90% of them seen only once. Per germline, CDR1 SGDLS and CDR2 YYNGEE. CDR3 length equals 15 residues. V lost 5 bases to trimming and J lost 7 bases; unmatched junction nucleotides: 9. Sequences were obtained from peripheral blood. The chain recombines TRBV9 with TRBJ2-2; 9 nucleotides line up with TRBD2. This TCR came from a woman aged 25 to 39 with COVID-19, enrolled during active disease. CDR3 bases: TGTGCCAGCAGGGGGCTAGCGGGGAGCGTCGGGGAGCTGTTTTTT. Translating gives CASRGLAGSVGELFF.